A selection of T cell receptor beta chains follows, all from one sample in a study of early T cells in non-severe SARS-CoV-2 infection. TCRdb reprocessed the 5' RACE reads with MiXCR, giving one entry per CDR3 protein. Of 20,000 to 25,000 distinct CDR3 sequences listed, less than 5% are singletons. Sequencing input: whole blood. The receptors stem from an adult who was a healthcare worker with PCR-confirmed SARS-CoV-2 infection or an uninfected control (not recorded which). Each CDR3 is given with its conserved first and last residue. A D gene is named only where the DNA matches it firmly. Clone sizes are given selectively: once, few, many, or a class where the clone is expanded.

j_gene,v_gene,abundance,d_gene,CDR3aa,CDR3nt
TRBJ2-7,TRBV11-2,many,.,CASSLIRGLTRSYEQYF,TGTGCCAGCAGCTTAATCCGGGGCCTTACTAGATCATACGAGCAGTACTTC
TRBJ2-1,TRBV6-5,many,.,CASSTRVGALYNEQFF,TGTGCCAGCAGTACCCGGGTGGGGGCCCTGTACAATGAGCAGTTCTTC
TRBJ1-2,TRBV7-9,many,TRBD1,CASSQSGTEVYGYTF,TGTGCCAGCAGCCAATCCGGGACAGAAGTCTATGGCTACACCTTC
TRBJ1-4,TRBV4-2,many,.,CASSQEQGGLGEATNEKLFF,TGTGCCAGCAGCCAAGAACAGGGCGGGTTAGGGGAAGCAACTAATGAAAAACTGTTTTTT
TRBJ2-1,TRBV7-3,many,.,CASSLRGLENRGEQFF,TGTGCCAGCAGCTTAAGGGGCCTAGAGAATAGGGGTGAGCAGTTCTTC
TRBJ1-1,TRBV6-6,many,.,CASRGIGMNTEAFF,TGTGCCAGCAGGGGTATTGGAATGAACACTGAAGCTTTCTTT
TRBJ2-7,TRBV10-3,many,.,CAISDSGSSYEQYF,TGTGCCATCAGTGACAGCGGAAGCTCCTACGAGCAGTACTTC
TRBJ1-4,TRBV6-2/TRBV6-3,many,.,CASSRGSLGEGKLFF,TGTGCCAGCAGCCGTGGATCTCTTGGGGAAGGAAAACTGTTTTTT
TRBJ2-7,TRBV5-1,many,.,CASSWDISEQYF,TGCGCCAGCAGCTGGGACATTTCCGAGCAGTACTTC
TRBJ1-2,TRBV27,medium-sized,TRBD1,CASSLSGQALYGYTF,TGTGCCAGCAGTTTATCGGGACAGGCCCTCTATGGCTACACCTTC
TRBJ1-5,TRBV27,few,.,CASRWTSNSNQPQHF,TGTGCCAGCAGATGGACATCGAATAGCAATCAGCCCCAGCATTTT
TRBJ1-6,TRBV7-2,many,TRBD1,CASSPGQGYDSPLHF,TGTGCCAGCAGCCCTGGACAGGGGTATGATTCACCCCTCCACTTT
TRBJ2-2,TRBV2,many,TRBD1,CASSAGTGVTGELFF,TGTGCCAGCAGTGCCGGGACAGGGGTCACCGGGGAGCTGTTTTTT
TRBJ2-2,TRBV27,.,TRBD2,CASSPAGMVVAGELFF,TGTGCCAGCAGTCCAGCGGGAATGGTCGTCGCCGGGGAGCTGTTTTTT
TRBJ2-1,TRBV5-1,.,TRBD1,CASSPGTGGNEQFF,TGCGCCAGCAGCCCGGGGACAGGGGGCAATGAGCAGTTCTTC
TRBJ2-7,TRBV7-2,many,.,CASSLGYYEQYF,TGTGCCAGCAGCTTAGGCTACTACGAGCAGTACTTC
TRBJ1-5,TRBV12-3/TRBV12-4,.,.,CASRSARGASGYSNQPQHF,TGTGCCAGCAGGAGCGCTCGCGGGGCATCGGGATATAGCAATCAGCCCCAGCATTTT
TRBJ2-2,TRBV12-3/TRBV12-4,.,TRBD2,CASSFKRLAGNTGELFF,TGTGCCAGCAGTTTTAAAAGACTAGCGGGGAACACCGGGGAGCTGTTTTTT
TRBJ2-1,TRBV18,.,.,CASSPTVGVQLSNEQFF,TGTGCCAGCTCACCAACCGTGGGAGTTCAACTCTCCAATGAGCAGTTCTTC
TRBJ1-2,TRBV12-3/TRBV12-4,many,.,CASSLQGENYGYTF,TGTGCCAGCAGTTTACAGGGAGAGAACTATGGCTACACCTTC
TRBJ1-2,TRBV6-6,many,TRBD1,CASSGQAGYTF,TGTGCCAGCAGTGGACAGGCCGGCTACACCTTC
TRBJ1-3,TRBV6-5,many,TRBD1,CASSSPSTGGKGGNTIYF,TGTGCCAGCAGTTCGCCCTCGACAGGGGGCAAAGGAGGAAACACCATATATTTT
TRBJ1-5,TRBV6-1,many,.,CASSEGWANQPQHF,TGTGCCAGCAGTGAGGGTTGGGCTAATCAGCCCCAGCATTTT
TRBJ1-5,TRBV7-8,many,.,CASSLAEQGQPQHF,TGTGCCAGCAGCTTAGCGGAGCAGGGGCAGCCCCAGCATTTT
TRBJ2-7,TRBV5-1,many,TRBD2,CASRTSGSGEQYF,TGCGCCAGCAGGACTAGCGGGAGCGGCGAGCAGTACTTC
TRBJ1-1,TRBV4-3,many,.,CASSRNRRDTEAFF,TGCGCCAGCAGCCGGAACAGGAGAGACACTGAAGCTTTCTTT
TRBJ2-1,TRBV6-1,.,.,CASIGQRTGEQFF,TGTGCCAGCATCGGGCAAAGGACGGGGGAGCAGTTCTTC
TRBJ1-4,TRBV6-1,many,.,CAHQADGEKLFF,TGTGCCCACCAGGCGGATGGGGAAAAACTGTTTTTT
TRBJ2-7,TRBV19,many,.,CASSQAYEQYF,TGTGCCAGTAGCCAGGCCTACGAGCAGTACTTC
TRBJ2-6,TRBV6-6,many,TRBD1,CASKDRGHSGANVLTF,TGTGCCAGCAAGGACAGGGGGCACTCTGGGGCCAACGTCCTGACTTTC
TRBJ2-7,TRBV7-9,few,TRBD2,CASSLVASGNSEQYF,TGTGCCAGCAGCTTAGTAGCTAGCGGGAACTCCGAGCAGTACTTC
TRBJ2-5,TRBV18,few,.,CASSPRDQETQYF,TGTGCCAGCTCACCGCGGGACCAAGAGACCCAGTACTTC
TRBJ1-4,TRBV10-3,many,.,CAISGRGPATNEKLFF,TGTGCCATCAGCGGGAGAGGGCCGGCAACTAATGAAAAACTGTTTTTT
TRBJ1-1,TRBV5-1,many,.,CASSVEGENTEAFF,TGCGCCAGCAGCGTGGAGGGCGAGAACACTGAAGCTTTCTTT
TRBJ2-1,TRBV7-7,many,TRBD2,CASSQTSGADEQFF,TGTGCCAGCAGCCAGACTAGCGGAGCTGATGAGCAGTTCTTC
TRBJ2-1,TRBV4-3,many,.,CASSQVTSAPYNEQFF,TGCGCCAGCAGCCAAGTAACGAGCGCTCCCTACAATGAGCAGTTCTTC
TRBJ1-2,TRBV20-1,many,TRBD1,CSAYGQGAPGYTF,TGCAGTGCTTACGGACAGGGGGCGCCAGGCTACACCTTC
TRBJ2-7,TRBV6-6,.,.,CASSYTGPGSYEQYF,TGTGCCAGCAGTTACACAGGTCCCGGCTCCTACGAGCAGTACTTC
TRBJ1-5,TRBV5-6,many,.,CASSRGHPRGNQPQHF,TGTGCCAGCAGCCGGGGACATCCTCGGGGCAATCAGCCCCAGCATTTT
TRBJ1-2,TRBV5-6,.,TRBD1,CATRTGISSAINYGYTF,TGTGCCACCAGGACAGGAATCTCCTCCGCGATTAACTATGGCTACACCTTC
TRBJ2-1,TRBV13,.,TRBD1,CASSLDTGASYNEQFF,TGTGCCAGCAGCCTAGACACAGGGGCCTCCTACAATGAGCAGTTCTTC
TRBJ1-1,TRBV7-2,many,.,CASTPGHQNTEAFF,TGTGCCAGCACCCCCGGGCATCAGAACACTGAAGCTTTCTTT
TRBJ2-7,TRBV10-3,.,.,CAISVLLSYEQYF,TGTGCCATCAGTGTTCTCCTATCCTACGAGCAGTACTTC
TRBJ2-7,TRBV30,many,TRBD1,CAWRGQGLSYEQYF,TGTGCCTGGAGGGGACAGGGCCTCTCCTACGAGCAGTACTTC
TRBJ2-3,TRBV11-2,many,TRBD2,CASSLGAGAPYF,TGTGCCAGCAGCTTAGGGGCGGGAGCGCCGTATTTT
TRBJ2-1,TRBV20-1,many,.,CSARRGSYNEQFF,TGCAGTGCTAGAAGGGGATCCTACAATGAGCAGTTCTTC
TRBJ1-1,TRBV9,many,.,CASSAPLGGEAFF,TGTGCCAGCAGCGCCCCCTTAGGGGGGGAAGCTTTCTTT
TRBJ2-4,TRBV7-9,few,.,CASSLAGASKNIQYF,TGTGCCAGCAGCTTAGCTGGGGCTTCCAAAAACATTCAGTACTTC
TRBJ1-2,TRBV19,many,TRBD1,CASSASWTGAYGYTF,TGTGCCAGTAGTGCCTCTTGGACAGGGGCCTATGGCTACACCTTC
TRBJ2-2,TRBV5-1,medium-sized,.,CASSLADDTGELFF,TGCGCCAGCAGCTTGGCCGATGACACCGGGGAGCTGTTTTTT
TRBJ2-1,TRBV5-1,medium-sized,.,CASFSPGLHNEQFF,TGCGCCAGCTTTTCCCCAGGCCTCCACAATGAGCAGTTCTTC
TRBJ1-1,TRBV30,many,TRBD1,CAWRLTGGNTEAFF,TGTGCCTGGAGGCTGACAGGGGGAAACACTGAAGCTTTCTTT
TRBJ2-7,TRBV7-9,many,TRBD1,CASTYPGQGAGEQYF,TGTGCCAGTACCTACCCGGGACAGGGGGCCGGTGAGCAGTACTTC
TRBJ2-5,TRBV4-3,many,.,CASSQERGPETQYF,TGCGCCAGCAGCCAAGAACGGGGTCCAGAGACCCAGTACTTC
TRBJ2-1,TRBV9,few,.,CASSPGHPGNEQFF,TGTGCCAGCAGCCCAGGGCACCCGGGGAATGAGCAGTTCTTC
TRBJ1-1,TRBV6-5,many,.,CASSFRPGGAHTEAFF,TGTGCCAGCAGTTTTCGACCGGGAGGAGCGCACACTGAAGCTTTCTTT
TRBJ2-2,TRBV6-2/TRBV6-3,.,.,CASSYSRGELFF,TGTGCCAGCAGTTACTCTCGCGGGGAGCTGTTTTTT